This TCR beta chain originates from a study of response to subunit inactivated influenza vaccine. General study results and limits: Authors proposed each seasonal influenza vaccination draws in few new T cells.

TCRdb re-analysed the RT-PCR reads in MiXCR, keeping a single row per CDR3 protein. Among about 500,000 distinct CDR3 sequences listed, 16% were seen once. V shed 5 bases, J shed 3 bases, and the junction held 26 bases outside the gene matches. Germline V gene lookup returns CDR1 SGHRS and CDR2 YFSETQ. This CDR3 comprises 20 residues. This clonotype came up a few times. Its antigen remains unidentified. Sequencing was performed on CD4+ T cells sorted from PBMCs, taken roughly 24 months after vaccination. This chain uses TRBV5-1 with TRBJ2-7; TRBD1 aligns across 7 bases. The source of this sequence is a man aged 45 to 70 who received an inactivated influenza vaccine. The CDR3 DNA is TGCGCCAGCAGATCACCCAGGGTTGTCGTCCCGGGACAGAGAAACTACGAGCAGTACTTC. This gives the protein CASRSPRVVVPGQRNYEQYF.